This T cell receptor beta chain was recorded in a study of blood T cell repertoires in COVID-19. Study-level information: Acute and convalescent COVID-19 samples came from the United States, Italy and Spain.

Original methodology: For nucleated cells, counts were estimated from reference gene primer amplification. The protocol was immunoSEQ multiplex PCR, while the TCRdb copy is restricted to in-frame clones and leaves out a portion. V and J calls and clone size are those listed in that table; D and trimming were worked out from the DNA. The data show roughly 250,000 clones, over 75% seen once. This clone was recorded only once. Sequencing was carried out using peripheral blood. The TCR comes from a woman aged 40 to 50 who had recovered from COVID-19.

DNA for the CDR3: TGTGCCAGCAGCCCCCAGGGGCTACATCAGCCCCAGCATTTT. Its protein product is CASSPQGLHQPQHF. This chain joins TRBV6-5 and TRBJ1-5, with D possibly TRBD1 on 6 matching bases. CDR1 is MNHEY and CDR2 is SVGAGI in the germline V gene. V was pared by 6 bases and J by 5 bases, with 14 bases between. The CDR3 runs to 14 residues.